This TCR beta chain is from a study of OX40 agonist ivuxolimab in advanced cancers. Turning to the study itself: The study enrolled dose-escalation patients with hepatocellular carcinoma, melanoma, renal cell or head and neck cancer. Findings and caveats of the study: The mean number of expanded clones was higher in CD8+ T cells than in CD4+.

Assay: immunoSEQ multiplex PCR; the TCRdb copy retains only in-frame clones and omits some. The sample consists of around 35,000 clones, roughly nine tenths of them appearing once. From germline, CDR1 is SGHVS and CDR2 FQNEAQ. Trimming shortened V by 4 bases and J by 8 bases, and 20 bases separated the two germline ends. The CDR3 loop spans 15 amino acids. Remarks on this clone: Its antigen is unidentified.

Sequences were derived from CD4+ or CD8+ T cells sorted from blood, sampled in a trial of the OX40 agonist ivuxolimab. This receptor was identified in an adult with an advanced solid tumor such as melanoma, head and neck, liver or kidney cancer. This chain links TRBV7-8 with TRBJ1-1; D not resolved. The CDR3 region is CASSSQSMSKVEAFF. The CDR3 DNA is TGTGCCAGCAGCTCCCAGTCCATGTCTAAGGTCGAAGCTTTCTTT.